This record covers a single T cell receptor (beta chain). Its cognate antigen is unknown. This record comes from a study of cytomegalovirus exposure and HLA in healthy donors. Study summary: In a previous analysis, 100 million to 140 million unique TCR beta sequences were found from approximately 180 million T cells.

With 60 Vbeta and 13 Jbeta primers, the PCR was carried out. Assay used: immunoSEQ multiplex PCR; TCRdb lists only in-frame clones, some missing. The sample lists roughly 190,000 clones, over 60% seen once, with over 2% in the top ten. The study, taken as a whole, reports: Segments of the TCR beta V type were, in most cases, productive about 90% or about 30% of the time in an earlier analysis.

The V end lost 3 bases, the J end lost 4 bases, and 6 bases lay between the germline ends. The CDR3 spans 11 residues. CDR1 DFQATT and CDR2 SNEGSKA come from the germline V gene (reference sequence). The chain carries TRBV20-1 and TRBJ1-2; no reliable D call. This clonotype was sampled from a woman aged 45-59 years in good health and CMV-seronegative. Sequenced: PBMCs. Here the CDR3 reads CSASFSYGYTF. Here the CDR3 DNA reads TGCAGTGCTAGCTTCAGCTATGGCTACACCTTC.